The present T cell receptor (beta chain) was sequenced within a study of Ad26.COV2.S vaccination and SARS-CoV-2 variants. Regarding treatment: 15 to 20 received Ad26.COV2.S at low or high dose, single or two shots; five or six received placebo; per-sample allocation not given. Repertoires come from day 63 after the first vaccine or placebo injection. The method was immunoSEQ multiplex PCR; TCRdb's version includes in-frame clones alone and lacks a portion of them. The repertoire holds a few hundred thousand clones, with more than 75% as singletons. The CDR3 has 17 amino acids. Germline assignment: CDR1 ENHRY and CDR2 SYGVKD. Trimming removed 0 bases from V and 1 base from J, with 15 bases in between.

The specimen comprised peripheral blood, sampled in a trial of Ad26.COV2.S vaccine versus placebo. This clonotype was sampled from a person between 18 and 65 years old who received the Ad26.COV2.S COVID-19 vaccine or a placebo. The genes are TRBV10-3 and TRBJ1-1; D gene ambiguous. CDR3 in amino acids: CAISESQVPVRNTEAFF. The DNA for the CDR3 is TGTGCCATCAGTGAGTCCCAGGTCCCCGTTCGGAACACTGAAGCTTTCTTT.